This is a list of T cell receptor beta chains from one sample in a study of neurological immune-mediated disorders. TCRdb re-called the 5' RACE reads with MiXCR, one entry per CDR3 protein. This table holds tens of thousands of distinct CDR3 sequences, 2.5% to 3% found once. Sequenced material: PBMCs. The source of these receptors is a young woman with multiple sclerosis. Both conserved end residues are part of each CDR3. D genes are given only for firm matches. Size tells how often a clone was seen (once, few, many) or the class of an expanded clone, and some rows leave it out.

TRBD2	TRBV12-3/TRBV12-4	many	TRBJ2-1	15	CASSLQREGPFEQFF	TGTGCCAGCAGTTTGCAGCGGGAGGGCCCATTCGAGCAGTTCTTC
TRBD2	TRBV7-2	many	TRBJ2-5	13	CASSFSGKETQYF	TGTGCCAGCAGCTTTAGCGGGAAAGAGACCCAGTACTTC
TRBD2	TRBV28	many	TRBJ2-1	16	CASSLRTRHFDNEQFF	TGTGCCAGCAGTTTAAGGACTAGACATTTCGACAATGAGCAGTTCTTC
TRBD2	TRBV6-6	many	TRBJ2-7	13	CASTGTSTSEQYF	TGTGCCAGCACCGGGACTAGCACTTCCGAGCAGTACTTC
NA	TRBV29-1	many	TRBJ2-1	14	CSVEYGVSDNEQFF	TGCAGCGTTGAATATGGGGTCTCCGACAATGAGCAGTTCTTC
NA	TRBV20-1	many	TRBJ1-5	15	CSATSRGSSDQPQHF	TGCAGTGCTACATCGAGGGGGTCAAGCGATCAGCCCCAGCATTTT
TRBD2	TRBV24-1	many	TRBJ2-1	15	CATSDLAGRGNEQFF	TGTGCCACCAGTGACTTAGCGGGACGCGGTAATGAGCAGTTCTTC
NA	TRBV6-2/TRBV6-3	many	TRBJ2-7	13	CASTPGLIYEQYF	TGTGCCAGCACTCCGGGACTCATCTACGAGCAGTACTTC
TRBD2	TRBV15	many	TRBJ2-7	16	CATSRDLAGGWYEQYF	TGTGCCACCAGCAGAGACCTAGCGGGAGGATGGTACGAGCAGTACTTC
NA	TRBV7-2	many	TRBJ2-5	15	CASSSGGHPPETQYF	TGTGCCAGCAGCTCCGGAGGACACCCCCCAGAGACCCAGTACTTC
NA	TRBV5-1	many	TRBJ2-3	13	CASRRGNTDTQYF	TGCGCCAGCAGAAGGGGAAACACAGATACGCAGTATTTT
TRBD1	TRBV29-1	many	TRBJ1-5	14	CSVVGLDRDQPQHF	TGCAGCGTGGTCGGCTTGGACAGGGATCAGCCCCAGCATTTT
NA	TRBV29-1	many	TRBJ2-1	12	CSVEQVLGEQFF	TGCAGCGTTGAACAGGTCCTAGGTGAGCAGTTCTTC
TRBD1	TRBV20-1	many	TRBJ2-7	13	CSARGTGSHEQYF	TGCAGTGCTAGAGGGACAGGGTCCCACGAGCAGTACTTC
TRBD2	TRBV29-1	many	TRBJ2-1	13	CSVDVGRAGEQFF	TGCAGCGTTGATGTCGGGAGGGCCGGGGAGCAGTTCTTC
NA	TRBV7-2	many	TRBJ2-2	15	CASSLAPGVAGELFF	TGTGCCAGCAGCTTAGCGCCGGGGGTAGCCGGGGAGCTGTTTTTT
NA	TRBV4-3	many	TRBJ1-1	15	CASSQVAGARTEAFF	TGCGCCAGCAGCCAAGTCGCGGGGGCGCGAACTGAAGCTTTCTTT
NA	TRBV7-2	many	TRBJ1-2	15	CASSLGGTPNYGYTF	TGTGCCAGCAGCTTGGGCGGGACCCCTAACTATGGCTACACCTTC
TRBD2	TRBV27	many	TRBJ2-1	15	CASSLSGAVNNEQFF	TGTGCCAGCAGTCTTAGCGGGGCTGTGAACAATGAGCAGTTCTTC
NA	TRBV7-2	many	TRBJ1-2	12	CASSLGGKGYTF	TGTGCCAGCAGCTTAGGGGGAAAAGGCTACACCTTC
NA	TRBV6-2/TRBV6-3	many	TRBJ2-5	12	CASSYSGETQYF	TGTGCCAGCAGTTACTCAGGCGAGACCCAGTACTTC
NA	TRBV12-3/TRBV12-4	many	TRBJ2-1	11	CASSPGWEQFF	TGTGCCAGCAGTCCAGGGTGGGAGCAGTTCTTC
NA	TRBV5-1	NA	TRBJ1-2	15	CASSHQRGDNYGYTF	TGCGCCAGCAGCCATCAAAGGGGGGATAACTATGGCTACACCTTC
NA	TRBV5-1	many	TRBJ2-5	15	CASSLEDKPQETQYF	TGCGCCAGCAGCTTGGAAGACAAGCCGCAAGAGACCCAGTACTTC
NA	TRBV10-3	many	TRBJ2-7	14	CAISEASALQEQYF	TGTGCCATCAGTGAAGCGAGCGCACTTCAGGAGCAGTACTTC
TRBD2	TRBV4-1	many	TRBJ2-1	15	CASSQFLAGAGEQFF	TGCGCCAGCAGCCAATTCCTAGCGGGAGCAGGGGAGCAGTTCTTC
TRBD2	TRBV7-6	many	TRBJ2-7	15	CASSPGLADSYEQYF	TGTGCCAGCAGCCCGGGACTAGCGGACTCCTACGAGCAGTACTTC
TRBD1	TRBV5-1	many	TRBJ2-2	17	CASSTTGTNTNAGELFF	TGCGCCAGCAGCACGACAGGGACCAACACCAACGCCGGGGAGCTGTTTTTT
NA	TRBV5-1	many	TRBJ2-5	15	CASSLIGIYQETQYF	TGCGCCAGCAGCTTGATTGGGATATACCAAGAGACCCAGTACTTC
NA	TRBV7-2	many	TRBJ2-2	14	CASSFGGGTGELFF	TGTGCCAGCAGCTTCGGGGGTGGCACCGGGGAGCTGTTTTTT
NA	TRBV28	NA	TRBJ2-1	12	CANIQGGDEQFF	TGTGCCAACATTCAGGGGGGGGATGAGCAGTTCTTC
TRBD2	TRBV5-1	many	TRBJ2-1	15	CASSLVGLAGDEQFF	TGCGCCAGCAGCTTGGTAGGACTAGCGGGGGATGAGCAGTTCTTC
NA	TRBV7-2	many	TRBJ1-1	14	CASSLRPTNTEAFF	TGTGCCAGCAGCTTAAGACCTACGAACACTGAAGCTTTCTTT
NA	TRBV29-1	many	TRBJ1-1	11	CSGDTGAEAFF	TGCAGCGGAGACACAGGAGCTGAAGCTTTCTTT
NA	TRBV12-3/TRBV12-4	many	TRBJ2-7	14	CASSFKGFSYEQYF	TGTGCCAGCAGTTTTAAGGGCTTCTCCTACGAGCAGTACTTC
NA	TRBV11-3	many	TRBJ2-2	13	CASSLKVPGELFF	TGTGCCAGCAGCTTAAAGGTTCCCGGGGAGCTGTTTTTT
NA	TRBV20-1	many	TRBJ1-2	14	CSARTPTENYGYTF	TGCAGTGCTAGAACCCCGACAGAAAACTATGGCTACACCTTC
NA	TRBV12-3/TRBV12-4	many	TRBJ2-1	12	CASSSGGDEQFF	TGTGCCAGCAGTTCCGGGGGAGATGAGCAGTTCTTC
TRBD1	TRBV9	many	TRBJ1-1	14	CASSVAGQGTEAFF	TGTGCCAGCAGCGTAGCGGGACAGGGGACCGAAGCTTTCTTT
NA	TRBV4-1	NA	TRBJ2-5	13	CASSQGTWETQYF	TGCGCCAGCAGCCAAGGGACGTGGGAGACCCAGTACTTC
TRBD2	TRBV7-2	many	TRBJ2-7	13	CASSLAGAGEQYF	TGTGCCAGCAGCCTAGCGGGAGCTGGGGAGCAGTACTTC
TRBD2	TRBV20-1	many	TRBJ2-7	13	CSATLADSYEQYF	TGCAGTGCTACACTAGCGGACTCCTACGAGCAGTACTTC
TRBD2	TRBV24-1	NA	TRBJ2-3	14	CATSPGLAGDTQYF	TGTGCCACCAGTCCGGGACTAGCGGGAGATACGCAGTATTTT
NA	TRBV5-1	many	TRBJ1-5	15	CASSWGGGADQPQHF	TGCGCCAGCAGCTGGGGTGGGGGCGCCGATCAGCCCCAGCATTTT